This TCR beta chain was identified during a study of cytomegalovirus exposure and HLA in healthy donors. Findings of the study overall: Among donors in an Asian-associated ancestry cluster, a later analysis reportedly found fewer N-insertions than the roughly 610-donor mean. Productive rates of about 90% or about 30% were seen for most TCR beta V segments in an earlier analysis. Cytomegalovirus association was assigned to approximately 160 TCR beta chains. Reports showed the classifier diagnosing cytomegalovirus status with high specificity and sensitivity.

The primer mix had 60 Vbeta and 13 Jbeta primers. Method: immunoSEQ multiplex PCR; TCRdb's copy keeps in-frame clones and lacks some. Of around 69,000 clones in the sample, less than 85% were seen once. The CDR3 is 14 amino acids. V was pared by 11 bases and J by 4 bases, with 10 bases of the junction left unmatched. The germline CDR1 and CDR2 sequences are SEHNR and FQNEAQ (reference sequence). With regard to this clone: As yet, its antigen is unknown.

The specimen sequenced was PBMCs. This sequence was found in a woman in her forties or fifties in good health and CMV-seropositive. V is TRBV7-9 and J is TRBJ1-4; 7 positions agree with TRBD1. The CDR3 sequence: CAGLSGGGNEKLFF. The CDR3 nucleotides read TGTGCCGGATTATCAGGGGGAGGTAATGAAAAACTGTTTTTT.